Below are 6 T cell receptor beta chains sequenced from a single sample in a study of blood T cells in healthy people across ages. Using a J-beta primer mix together with a sample-barcoded 5' primer, a second PCR was run for roughly 7 to 12 cycles. Via MiXCR, TCRdb re-called the 5' RACE reads, giving one row per CDR3 protein. Of 2 million or so distinct CDR3 sequences listed, around 50% are singletons. Sequenced material: blood. All receptors derive from a woman aged 40 to 50 in good health.

This clonotype showed up just a few times. V usage is TRBV7-2 and J usage is TRBJ2-5; TRBD1 might be the D (5 bases). This CDR3 has 13 amino acids. V was trimmed by 6 bases and J by 6 bases, leaving 14 bases between them. Per the germline V gene, CDR1 is SGHTA and CDR2 is FQGNSA. The CDR3 sequence: CASSQTGAKTQYF. CDR3 nucleotides: TGTGCCAGCAGTCAAACAGGTGCGAAGACCCAGTACTTC.

The chain recombines TRBV5-1 with TRBJ2-7, with D possibly called TRBD1 or TRBD2 (5 bases each). Between the trimmed V and J ends, which lost 0 bases and 3 bases, there was a span of 13 bases. Per the germline V gene, CDR1 is SGHRS and CDR2 is YFSETQ. The CDR3 contains 15 residues. CDR3 in amino acids: CASSLGGLGDYEQYF. As DNA, the CDR3 is TGCGCCAGCAGCTTGGGGGGCTTGGGAGACTACGAGCAGTACTTC.

This rearrangement joins TRBV29-1 to TRBJ2-1; D may be TRBD2 (6 bases). Trimming stripped 6 bases from V and 0 bases from J, with 18 bases between. The germline V gene encodes CDR1 SQVTM and CDR2 ANQGSEA. The length of the CDR3 is 16 residues. The CDR3 bases are TGCAGCGTCTACTCTAGCGAGGCCAGCTCCTACAATGAGCAGTTCTTC. Protein product: CSVYSSEASSYNEQFF.

There are a few counts of this clonotype. The chain is built from TRBV6-2 or TRBV6-3 and TRBJ2-3; D possibly corresponds to TRBD1 (6 bases). The germline CDR1 and CDR2 sequences are MNHEY and SVGEGT. The ends were cut back, 5 bases at V and 5 bases at J, with 17 bases in the middle. This CDR3 is 15 amino acids long. CDR3 nucleotides: TGTGCCAGCAGTCGAATAGGGGGTGGAGGAGATACGCAGTATTTT. Its translation is CASSRIGGGGDTQYF.

A remark on this clonotype: The junction departs from germline at one end; a sequencing error may be responsible. The chain has TRBV6-6 and TRBJ2-7; 8 bases fit TRBD2. The CDR3 consists of 17 residues. Germline CDR1 MNHNY, CDR2 SVGAGI (reference sequence). The CDR3 is CASSYRTSGWSSDEQYF. In nucleotides, the CDR3 is TGTGCCAGCAGTTACCGAACTAGCGGCTGGAGCTCCGACGAGCAGTACTTC.

This chain connects TRBV29-1 to TRBJ1-1, with D tentatively TRBD1 (6 bases). Trimming removed 4 bases from V and 9 bases from J, with 18 bases in between. CDR1 SQVTM and CDR2 ANQGSEA come from the germline V gene. The CDR3 has 13 residues. CDR3 in amino acids: CSVAGKGGLQAFF. CDR3 nucleotide sequence: TGCAGCGTTGCTGGGAAGGGGGGCCTACAAGCTTTCTTT.